The 18 T cell receptor beta chains given below trace back to one sample, sequenced in a study of tumor-infiltrating lymphocytes in primary liver carcinoma. From about 19-30 mg of unsorted bulk tissue, DNA and RNA were co-extracted together. Priming with a constant-region primer yielded TCR beta cDNA from around 0.45 ug total RNA. Generation of the TCR beta libraries relied on three nested multiplex PCR rounds using slightly modified ARM-PCR. Primers for the first two PCR rounds were TRBV1-TRBV30 forward primers and a C-beta reverse primer (about 11 cycles per round). TCRdb re-called the multiplex PCR reads with MiXCR, one entry per CDR3 protein. The sample yields around 120,000 distinct CDR3 sequences, around 70% seen once. The sequencing input was tumor-adjacent normal liver tissue. The origin of the receptors is an older woman with primary liver carcinoma and hepatitis B virus infection.

In the case of this clonotype: This CDR3 fails to terminate in the conserved phenylalanine or tryptophan, so it likely reflects a read error. The V call is TRBV7-8, the J call TRBJ2-1, with 7 bases lining up with TRBD1. Germline V gene sequence: CDR1 SGHVS, CDR2 FQNEAQ. This CDR3 has 15 amino acids. The CDR3 sequence is CASSPRQGPYNVQFL. The CDR3, as DNA: TGTGCCAGCAGCCCGCGACAGGGACCCTACAATGTGCAGTTCCTC.

Remarks on this clonotype: One end of the junction is discordant with germline, which a read error may explain. The chain carries TRBV5-6 and TRBJ2-5; the D is unclear. Per germline, CDR1 SGHDT and CDR2 YYEEEE. The length of the CDR3 is 15 residues. The CDR3 coding sequence is TGTACCAGCAGCTTGCGACCGGCTTTCCAAGAGACCCAGTACTTC. Its protein product is CTSSLRPAFQETQYF.

This clonotype showed up just once. Just one base apart from a much larger clone, this may be a read error. The chain uses TRBV5-1 and TRBJ1-1, with unresolved D. V was shortened by 2 bases and J by 1 base, with 12 bases between the two germline ends. Germline V CDR1 and CDR2: SGHRS, YFSETQ. The CDR3 loop spans 15 amino acids. CDR3 DNA sequence: TGCGCCAGCAGCTTTTACGACGGATCGAACACTGAAGCTTTCTTT. This gives the protein CASSFYDGSNTEAFF.

The CDR3 DNA follows: TGCTGCGCTACCAGTGAAACGGGTCAGCCCCAGCATTTT. Its protein is CCATSETGQPQHF. This chain uses TRBV29-1 with TRBJ1-5; no clear D. Per the germline V gene, CDR1 is SQVTM and CDR2 is ANQGSEA. The CDR3 has 13 amino acids. Full variable domain (rest looked up from reference TRBV29-1 and TRBJ1-5): SAVISQKPSRDICQRGTSLTIQCQVDSQVTMMFWYRQQPGQSLTLIATANQGSEATYESGFVIDKFPISRPNLTFSTLTVSNMSPEDSSIYLCCATSETGQPQHFGDGTRLSIL.

About this clonotype: Here the CDR3 omits its conserved ending phenylalanine or tryptophan, so a read error is the likely source. The rearrangement uses TRBV12-3 or TRBV12-4 and TRBJ2-5, with 8 bases aligning to TRBD1. This CDR3 contains 13 residues. Here the CDR3 reads CTSSTDRARAQYS. The DNA of the CDR3 is TGTACCAGCAGTACGGACAGGGCCAGGGCCCAGTACTCC.

Many counts were recorded for this clonotype. The V call is TRBV12-3 or TRBV12-4, the J call TRBJ2-1; D is uncertain. V lost 0 bases to trimming and J lost 4 bases, with 10 bases between them. The CDR3 is made up of 15 amino acids. The CDR3 loop reads CASSLAQRPYNEQFF. In DNA form, the CDR3 reads TGTGCCAGCAGTTTAGCCCAGCGCCCATACAATGAGCAGTTCTTC.

Worth noting for this clonotype: At one boundary the junction diverges from the germline segment, which might be a read error. The rearrangement joins TRBV11-2 to TRBJ2-7; no firm D call. CDR1 and CDR2 from the germline V gene are SGHAT and FQNNGV. CDR3 size: 10 residues. The CDR3 protein is CASTYYEQYF. CDR3 nucleotides: TGTGCGAGCACTTATTACGAGCAGTACTTC.

Turning to this clonotype: A much larger clone lies one base from this, so it may be a read error. The J gene is TRBJ1-3, the V gene TRBV28; tentative D call: TRBD1 (6 bases). V was cut by 7 bases and J by 0 bases, with 13 bases left in between. Germline V gene data show CDR1 as MDHEN and CDR2 as SYDVKM. The CDR3 totals 15 residues. The CDR3: CASTVRGTSGNTIYF. As DNA, the CDR3 is TGTGCCAGCACCGTCAGGGGAACCTCTGGAAACACCATATATTTT.

The table lists this clonotype with a count of one. A much larger clone lies a single base off, so this may be a read error. This chain connects TRBV28 to TRBJ1-5; D gene uncertain. The CDR3 totals 13 residues. Germline V gene sequence: CDR1 MDHEN, CDR2 SYDVKM. The CDR3 here is CASMRVRNQPKHF. CDR3 DNA sequence: TGTGCCAGCATGAGGGTTCGCAATCAGCCCAAGCATTTT.

By proportion, this clonotype is medium-sized. The gene calls are TRBV11-3 and TRBJ2-4; D is undetermined. CDR3 length: 12 amino acids. Germline V gives CDR1 SGHNT, CDR2 YENEEA. V was pared by 8 bases and J by 1 base, with 6 bases between. CDR3 coding DNA: TGTGCCAGCTCCGGGGCCAAAAACATTCAGTACTTC. Protein product: CASSGAKNIQYF.

As concerns this clonotype: A read error may produce the germline difference seen at one junction end. This sequence joins TRBV6-1 and TRBJ1-2; weak D call: TRBD1 (5 bases). The germline CDR1 and CDR2 sequences are MNHNS and SASEGT. The CDR3 length is 15 residues. The CDR3 region has the DNA TGTGCCAGCAATGAAGTGGGGGATTCAGGCTATGGCTACACCTTC. It is translated as CASNEVGDSGYGYTF.

This clonotype has ten or more counts. This may be a read error: a much more frequent sequence differs by one nucleotide. The chain combines TRBV11-2 with TRBJ1-2; no definite D call. There are 12 residues in the CDR3. The germline gives CDR1 SGHAT, CDR2 FQNNGV. CDR3 DNA sequence: TGTGCCGGCAGCTTAGCCCAGGATGGCTACACCTTC. Protein product: CAGSLAQDGYTF.

CDR3 residues: CASSFRSAGNQCQHF. Written as DNA, the CDR3 is TGTGCCAGCAGCTTTCGGTCGGCGGGAAATCAGTGCCAGCATTTT. This sequence joins TRBV5-5 and TRBJ1-5; D is undetermined. The CDR3 loop spans 15 amino acids. The V end was cut by 2 bases, the J end by 12 bases, with 21 bases between. Germline V CDR1 and CDR2: SGHKS, YYEKEE (reference sequence).

Turning to this clonotype: Lacking the conserved final phenylalanine or tryptophan, this CDR3 likely reflects a read error. The V and J genes are TRBV7-9 and TRBJ2-7, with 8 bases fitting TRBD2. Germline loops: CDR1 SEHNR, CDR2 FQNEAQ (reference sequence). This CDR3 region has 15 residues. The CDR3 DNA sequence: TGTGCCAGCAGCCGAGGGGGACTAGTGGGAGACGAACAGTACTTA. The encoded protein is CASSRGGLVGDEQYL.

This clonotype was recorded many times. The chain links TRBV12-3 or TRBV12-4 to TRBJ1-1, with TRBD1 as a possible D gene (6 bases). Trimming took 6 bases from V and 4 from J, leaving 18 bases between them. CDR3 size: 15 residues. The CDR3 spells CASSYNAGGATEAFF. The CDR3 DNA follows: TGTGCCAGCAGCTACAATGCCGGGGGCGCCACTGAAGCTTTCTTT.

The V call is TRBV11-2, the J call TRBJ2-7; tentatively, D is TRBD1 (6 bases). V was trimmed by 0 bases and J by 2 bases, leaving 20 bases between them. This CDR3 contains 18 residues. CDR1 is SGHAT, CDR2 FQNNGV, per germline. CDR3 coding DNA: TGTGCCAGCAGCTTAGATTGTGTCAGTCGAGGGGGTCCCTACGAGCAGTACTTC. It yields the protein CASSLDCVSRGGPYEQYF.

With regard to this clonotype: Given a much more abundant clone one base away, this may be a read error. V gene TRBV28 combines with J gene TRBJ1-5; weak D call: TRBD1 (6 bases). Deletions cut 7 bases from V and 5 bases from J, with 18 bases between. This CDR3 is built from 15 residues. Germline-derived CDR1 and CDR2 are MDHEN and SYDVKM. In DNA form, the CDR3 reads TGTGCCAGCATCCCGCTGACAGGACGGGATCAGCCCCAGCATTTT. Encoded protein: CASIPLTGRDQPQHF.

This clonotype was seen only a few times. V and J are TRBV5-1 and TRBJ2-7; 14 bases fit TRBD2. Germline V gene sequence: CDR1 SGHRS, CDR2 YFSETQ. V lost 3 bases and J lost 4; bases outside the gene matches: 6. The CDR3 is 16 amino acids. The chain's CDR3 is CASSSRLAGGQYEQYF. The DNA of the CDR3 is TGCGCCAGCAGCTCCAGACTAGCGGGAGGGCAGTACGAGCAGTACTTC.